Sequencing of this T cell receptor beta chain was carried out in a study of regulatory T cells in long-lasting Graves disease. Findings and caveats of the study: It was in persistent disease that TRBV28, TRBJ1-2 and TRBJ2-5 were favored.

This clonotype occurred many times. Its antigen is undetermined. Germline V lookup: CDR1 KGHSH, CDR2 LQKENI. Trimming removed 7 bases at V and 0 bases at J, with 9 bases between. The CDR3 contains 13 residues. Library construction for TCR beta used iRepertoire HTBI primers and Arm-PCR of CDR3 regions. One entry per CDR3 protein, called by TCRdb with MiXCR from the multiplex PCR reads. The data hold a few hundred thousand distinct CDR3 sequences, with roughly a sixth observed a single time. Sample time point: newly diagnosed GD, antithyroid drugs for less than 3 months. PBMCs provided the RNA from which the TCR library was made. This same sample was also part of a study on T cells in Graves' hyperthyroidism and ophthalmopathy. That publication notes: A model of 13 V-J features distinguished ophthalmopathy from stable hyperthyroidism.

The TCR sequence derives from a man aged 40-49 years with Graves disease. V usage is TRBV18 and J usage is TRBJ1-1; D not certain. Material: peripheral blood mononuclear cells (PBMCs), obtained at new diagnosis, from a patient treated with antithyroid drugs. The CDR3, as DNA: TGTGCCAGCTGCTCCGGGTTGAACACTGAAGCTTTCTTT. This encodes CASCSGLNTEAFF.